The 10 T cell receptor beta chains below all came from one sample that was sequenced in a study of T cells expressing NK-cell markers. TCRdb re-called the 5' RACE reads and shows each CDR3 protein once, DNA omitted. The sample has some 16,000 distinct CDR3 sequences. Input material: blood T cells: a sorted CD56 or NKG2C T cell subset, CD4+ or CD8+ T cells, or bulk PBMC T cells (not recorded which). The source of these receptors is a man aged 18-75 years in good health.

The V and J genes are TRBV12-3 or TRBV12-4 and TRBJ2-1; the TCRdb D gene call, TRBD2, has no DNA to confirm it. This CDR3 region has 15 residues. The CDR3 loop is CASSLDSGGHNEQFF.

V gene TRBV5-6 combines with J gene TRBJ2-5; TCRdb's D call, TRBD2, is unchecked because there is no DNA. The germline V gene has CDR1 SGHDT and CDR2 YYEEEE. This CDR3 is built from 13 residues. The CDR3 is CASTISGSETQYF. Full variable domain (remainder filled in from reference TRBV5-6 and TRBJ2-5): DAGVTQSPTHLIKTRGQQVTLRCSPKSGHDTVSWYQQALGQGPQFIFQYYEEEERQRGNFPDRFSGHQFPNYSSELNVNALLLGDSALYLCASTISGSETQYFGPGTRLLVL.

The chain has TRBV2 and TRBJ2-7; the TCRdb D gene call, TRBD1, has no DNA to confirm it. The CDR3 runs 15 residues. Germline CDR1 reads SNHLY; CDR2 reads FYNNEI. The CDR3 protein is CASSPTGTASYEQYF.

The chain employs TRBV18 and TRBJ1-1; TCRdb gives TRBD1 as the D gene, but with no DNA this cannot be confirmed. The germline V gene has CDR1 KGHSH and CDR2 LQKENI. The CDR3 loop spans 14 amino acids. This CDR3 reads CASSRSTGGTEAFF.

V is TRBV29-1 and J is TRBJ1-5. The CDR3 length is 14 residues. Looked up from germline, CDR1 is SQVTM and CDR2 is ANQGSEA. CDR3 residues: CSVVVGFGNQPQHF.

The chain employs TRBV28 and TRBJ2-1; the D call from TCRdb, TRBD1, cannot be confirmed without DNA. The CDR3 is 14 residues long. Looked up from germline, CDR1 is MDHEN and CDR2 is SYDVKM. The CDR3 loop reads CATLREPPYNEQFF.

The rearrangement uses TRBV11-2 and TRBJ2-7; the D call from TCRdb, TRBD1, cannot be confirmed without DNA. The CDR3 has 13 amino acids. Per the germline V gene, CDR1 is SGHAT and CDR2 is FQNNGV. CDR3 protein: CASSPGTRGEQYF. Full variable domain (rest looked up from reference TRBV11-2 and TRBJ2-7): EAGVAQSPRYKIIEKRQSVAFWCNPISGHATLYWYQQILGQGPKLLIQFQNNGVVDDSQLPKDRFSAERLKGVDSTLKIQPAKLEDSAVYLCASSPGTRGEQYFGPGTRLTVT.

V gene TRBV12-3 or TRBV12-4 combines with J gene TRBJ2-4; TCRdb proposes TRBD2, but this gene call is untestable without DNA. This CDR3 contains 15 residues. CDR3 amino acids: CASSLDGRAKNIQYF.

The genes are TRBV12-3 or TRBV12-4 and TRBJ2-4. The CDR3 has 13 amino acids. The CDR3: CASRTIAKNIQYF.

This chain connects TRBV28 to TRBJ2-4; the D call of TRBD2 rests on TCRdb alone, since no DNA is present to check it. Germline-derived CDR1 and CDR2 are MDHEN and SYDVKM. CDR3 size: 14 residues. CDR3 region: CASSLAGAKNIQYF.